The entry below gives a single T cell receptor (beta chain) sequence along with its context. CDR1 DFQATT and CDR2 SNEGSKA come from the germline V gene (reference sequence). The CDR3 has 13 residues. The V end was cut by 3 bases, the J end by 5 bases, with 11 bases between. This sample is part of a study of control samples from healthy donors and cancer patients. TCRdb's copy holds only in-frame clones and misses some; the assay was immunoSEQ multiplex PCR. The table lists under 70,000 clones, about 85% of them singletons. This clonotype was sampled from a man between 60 and 75 years old with head and neck cancer. Material for sequencing was PBMCs. V usage is TRBV20-1 and J usage is TRBJ2-1; D not resolved. CDR3 in DNA: TGCAGTGCTAGTATAGGGCGAGACAATGAGCAGTTCTTC. This codes for CSASIGRDNEQFF.